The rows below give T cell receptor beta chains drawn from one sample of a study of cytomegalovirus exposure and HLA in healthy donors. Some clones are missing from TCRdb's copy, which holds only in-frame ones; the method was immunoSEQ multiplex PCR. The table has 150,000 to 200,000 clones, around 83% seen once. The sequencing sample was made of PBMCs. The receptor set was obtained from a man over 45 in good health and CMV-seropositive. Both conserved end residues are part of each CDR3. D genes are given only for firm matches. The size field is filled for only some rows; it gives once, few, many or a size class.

CDR3 DNA: TGTGCCAGCAGCTTAATCGGTGATACGCAGTATTTT; CDR3 protein: CASSLIGDTQYF; D gene: -; clone size: -; J gene: TRBJ2-3; V gene: TRBV7-6; CDR3 length: 12
CDR3 DNA: TGTGCCAGCAGTTCCGGGACAGTCCAAGAGACCCAGTACTTC; CDR3 protein: CASSSGTVQETQYF; D gene: TRBD1; clone size: -; J gene: TRBJ2-5; V gene: TRBV27; CDR3 length: 14
CDR3 DNA: TGTGCCAGCAGCCGAACCTTACAGGGGAGGTGGACCGGGGAGCTGTTTTTT; CDR3 protein: CASSRTLQGRWTGELFF; D gene: -; clone size: -; J gene: TRBJ2-2; V gene: TRBV9; CDR3 length: 17
CDR3 DNA: TGTGCCAGCAGGCTACAGGGTATGAACACCGGGGAGCTGTTTTTT; CDR3 protein: CASRLQGMNTGELFF; D gene: -; clone size: -; J gene: TRBJ2-2; V gene: TRBV2; CDR3 length: 15
CDR3 DNA: TGTGCCAGCAGCCTAGCGGGAGGGGATACGCAGTATTTT; CDR3 protein: CASSLAGGDTQYF; D gene: TRBD2; clone size: -; J gene: TRBJ2-3; V gene: TRBV11-2; CDR3 length: 13
CDR3 DNA: TGTGCCAGCAGTCTCCTGGACAAGTCGAATAATTCACCCCTCCACTTT; CDR3 protein: CASSLLDKSNNSPLHF; D gene: -; clone size: -; J gene: TRBJ1-6; V gene: TRBV27; CDR3 length: 16
CDR3 DNA: TGTGCCAGCAGCCCAATGGACAGGGGGCCTCAAGGAGATGGCTACACCTTC; CDR3 protein: CASSPMDRGPQGDGYTF; D gene: TRBD1; clone size: -; J gene: TRBJ1-2; V gene: TRBV7-3; CDR3 length: 17
CDR3 DNA: TGCGCCAGCAGCCAGACTGGACAGGCTCCTCAAGAGACCCAGTACTTC; CDR3 protein: CASSQTGQAPQETQYF; D gene: TRBD1; clone size: -; J gene: TRBJ2-5; V gene: TRBV4-1; CDR3 length: 16
CDR3 DNA: TGTGCCAGCAGCCCGCCCGGGCGGGGCACAGATACGCAGTATTTT; CDR3 protein: CASSPPGRGTDTQYF; D gene: -; clone size: -; J gene: TRBJ2-3; V gene: TRBV7-6; CDR3 length: 15
CDR3 DNA: TGCGCCAGCAGCCAAGACAGGGCAGGGGGCGGCCACAATGAGCAGTTCTTC; CDR3 protein: CASSQDRAGGGHNEQFF; D gene: TRBD1; clone size: -; J gene: TRBJ2-1; V gene: TRBV4-1; CDR3 length: 17
CDR3 DNA: TGTGCCAGTAGTACTACAGGGACTAGGGGAGGCAAAAACATTCAGTACTTC; CDR3 protein: CASSTTGTRGGKNIQYF; D gene: TRBD2; clone size: -; J gene: TRBJ2-4; V gene: TRBV19; CDR3 length: 17
CDR3 DNA: TGTGCCAGCAGCCCGGGACAGGTTTATGGCTACACCTTC; CDR3 protein: CASSPGQVYGYTF; D gene: TRBD1; clone size: -; J gene: TRBJ1-2; V gene: TRBV28; CDR3 length: 13
CDR3 DNA: TGTGCCAGCAGTTACTCGGAAGGAGGGTACGAGCAGTACTTC; CDR3 protein: CASSYSEGGYEQYF; D gene: -; clone size: once; J gene: TRBJ2-7; V gene: TRBV6-5; CDR3 length: 14
CDR3 DNA: TGTGCCAGCAGTTGGCGGGACGCAGATACGCAGTATTTT; CDR3 protein: CASSWRDADTQYF; D gene: -; clone size: -; J gene: TRBJ2-3; V gene: TRBV6-5; CDR3 length: 13
CDR3 DNA: TGTGCCATCAAACAGGACCCATCGGGAGAGACCCAGTACTTC; CDR3 protein: CAIKQDPSGETQYF; D gene: -; clone size: -; J gene: TRBJ2-5; V gene: TRBV10-3; CDR3 length: 14
CDR3 DNA: TGTGCCAGCAGTTACTCTGGCCTAGCGGGGGCCTACGAGCAGTACTTC; CDR3 protein: CASSYSGLAGAYEQYF; D gene: TRBD2; clone size: once; J gene: TRBJ2-7; V gene: TRBV6-5; CDR3 length: 16
CDR3 DNA: TGTTCCAGCAGCTTAGACCGTGGATTAGCGGGAGGGTCCAATGAGCAGTTCTTC; CDR3 protein: CSSSLDRGLAGGSNEQFF; D gene: TRBD2; clone size: -; J gene: TRBJ2-1; V gene: TRBV7-9; CDR3 length: 18
CDR3 DNA: TGCGCCAGCAGTAGGACAGGAGCGCCCTACGAGCAGTACTTC; CDR3 protein: CASSRTGAPYEQYF; D gene: TRBD1; clone size: -; J gene: TRBJ2-7; V gene: TRBV5-1; CDR3 length: 14
CDR3 DNA: TGTGCCAGCAGCTCGCAAGCGGGGGGCATCGATGAGCAGTTCTTC; CDR3 protein: CASSSQAGGIDEQFF; D gene: TRBD2; clone size: -; J gene: TRBJ2-1; V gene: TRBV7-3; CDR3 length: 15
CDR3 DNA: TGTGCCTGGAGTGTTGAGCGGGTAAAGCCCTTTGAGAACACTGAAGCTTTCTTT; CDR3 protein: CAWSVERVKPFENTEAFF; D gene: -; clone size: -; J gene: TRBJ1-1; V gene: TRBV30; CDR3 length: 18
CDR3 DNA: TGTGCCAGCAGCCATGGGACAGGGGCCAATCAGCCCCAGCATTTT; CDR3 protein: CASSHGTGANQPQHF; D gene: TRBD1; clone size: -; J gene: TRBJ1-5; V gene: TRBV7-9; CDR3 length: 15
CDR3 DNA: TGTGCCAGTAGTATAGCGGGGGGTAGCAATCAGCCCCAGCATTTT; CDR3 protein: CASSIAGGSNQPQHF; D gene: -; clone size: few; J gene: TRBJ1-5; V gene: TRBV19; CDR3 length: 15
CDR3 DNA: TGTGCCAGCAGTTATGGGACTAGCGGAAGCACAGATACGCAGTATTTT; CDR3 protein: CASSYGTSGSTDTQYF; D gene: TRBD2; clone size: -; J gene: TRBJ2-3; V gene: TRBV6-5; CDR3 length: 16
CDR3 DNA: TGTGCCAGCAGCCCGGTGGCTGGTGTTGGGAGTGAAGCTTTCTTT; CDR3 protein: CASSPVAGVGSEAFF; D gene: -; clone size: -; J gene: TRBJ1-1; V gene: TRBV7-3; CDR3 length: 15
CDR3 DNA: TGTGCTAGCAGTTACTCGTCGGGAGGGTCATACGAGCAGTACTTC; CDR3 protein: CASSYSSGGSYEQYF; D gene: TRBD2; clone size: -; J gene: TRBJ2-7; V gene: TRBV6-5; CDR3 length: 15
CDR3 DNA: TGCAGCGTTGAACGGGACAGGGGGTACACCTTC; CDR3 protein: CSVERDRGYTF; D gene: TRBD1; clone size: -; J gene: TRBJ1-2; V gene: TRBV29-1; CDR3 length: 11
CDR3 DNA: TGCGCCAGCAGCCAAGAGCTCGGGGGGTCCAGAACTTCACCCCTCCACTTT; CDR3 protein: CASSQELGGSRTSPLHF; D gene: -; clone size: -; J gene: TRBJ1-6; V gene: TRBV4-3; CDR3 length: 17
CDR3 DNA: TGTGCCAGCAGGGGGGGACGGGTGGGTGAAGCTTTCTTT; CDR3 protein: CASRGGRVGEAFF; D gene: -; clone size: -; J gene: TRBJ1-1; V gene: TRBV6-5; CDR3 length: 13
CDR3 DNA: TGTGCCAGCTCACCACCGGGACAGGGGTTGTCTACGCAGTATTTT; CDR3 protein: CASSPPGQGLSTQYF; D gene: TRBD1; clone size: -; J gene: TRBJ2-3; V gene: TRBV18; CDR3 length: 15
CDR3 DNA: TGTGCCATCAGACCCGAGGGGGACAATCAGCCCCAGCATTTT; CDR3 protein: CAIRPEGDNQPQHF; D gene: -; clone size: -; J gene: TRBJ1-5; V gene: TRBV10-3; CDR3 length: 14
CDR3 DNA: TGTGCCAGCAGCTTGACTGAAACAGATACGCAGTATTTT; CDR3 protein: CASSLTETDTQYF; D gene: -; clone size: -; J gene: TRBJ2-3; V gene: TRBV5-4; CDR3 length: 13
CDR3 DNA: TGTGCCAGCAGCACGGGACAGGGGAGGTTGTTCTTC; CDR3 protein: CASSTGQGRLFF; D gene: TRBD1; clone size: -; J gene: TRBJ2-1; V gene: TRBV7-3; CDR3 length: 12